This TCR beta chain was sequenced during a study of blood T cell repertoires in COVID-19. Whole-study context: The United States, Italy and Spain provided the acute and convalescent COVID-19 samples. Sources were T cells, B-cell-depleted T cells, or PBMCs; the material itself was cDNA or gDNA.

This study enrolled people aged roughly 18 to 100 from around 25 US geographic areas. Study processing details: How many nucleated cells were present was estimated from reference gene primer amplification. Only in-frame clones appear in the TCRdb table, and some are missing; sequencing was by immunoSEQ multiplex PCR. The V and J calls and clone size are taken from that table; D and trimming were inferred from the DNA. The data hold fewer than 400,000 clones, with 92% observed a single time. Germline V CDR1 and CDR2: SGDLS, YYNGEE. The CDR3 has 14 amino acids. The V and J ends lost 4 bases and 3 bases, in that order; junction bases with no gene match: 2.

The origin of this receptor is a woman aged 25-40 years who had recovered from COVID-19. V gene TRBV9 combines with J gene TRBJ2-2, with 8 nucleotides matching TRBD1. Sequenced sample: PBMCs or T cells enriched from blood (not recorded which). The CDR3, as DNA: TGTGCCAGCAGCCCGGGACAGGACACCGGGGAGCTGTTTTTT. Encoded protein: CASSPGQDTGELFF.